This passage covers 10 T cell receptor beta chains from one sample sequenced in a study of PD-1 blockade in mismatch repair-deficient tumors. The method was immunoSEQ multiplex PCR; TCRdb's version includes in-frame clones alone and lacks a portion of them. The table lists around 18,000 clones, over 75% of them singletons. Source: PBMCs, taken roughly 24 weeks after starting pembrolizumab. The receptors here all came from an adult with mismatch repair-deficient cancer.

The chain couples TRBV4-2 to TRBJ1-1, with TRBD1 identical over 11 bases. The germline V gene encodes CDR1 LGHNA and CDR2 YNFKEQ. The CDR3 sequence is 15 residues long. J lost 9 bases, V lost 5 bases, and 11 bases had no gene match. This CDR3 is CASSSAGTGGTKAFF. The CDR3 DNA follows: TGTGCCAGCAGCAGCGCCGGGACAGGGGGAACGAAAGCTTTCTTT.

The V and J genes are TRBV5-4 and TRBJ1-2; TRBD1 matches at 8 bases. The CDR3 totals 14 residues. CDR1 and CDR2 from the germline V gene are SGHNT and YYREEE (reference sequence). V dropped 5 bases and J dropped 4; count of bases not matched to a gene: 7. Here the CDR3 reads CASSSGQVSYGYTF. CDR3 DNA sequence: TGTGCCAGCAGTTCGGGACAGGTGTCCTATGGCTACACCTTC.

V is TRBV28 and J is TRBJ1-1; D unclear. This CDR3 contains 12 residues. V was shortened by 6 bases and J by 3 bases, with 8 bases between the two germline ends. Germline V CDR1 and CDR2: MDHEN, SYDVKM. The CDR3, as DNA: TGTGCCAGCAGCTCCGTCTACACTGAAGCTTTCTTT. Its translation is CASSSVYTEAFF. Supplemented by reference TRBV28 and TRBJ1-1, the full variable domain reads DVKVTQSSRYLVKRTGEKVFLECVQDMDHENMFWYRQDPGLGLRLIYFSYDVKMKEKGDIPEGYSVSREKKERFSLILESASTNQTSMYLCASSSVYTEAFFGQGTRLTVV.

The chain has TRBV5-1 and TRBJ2-7, with D maybe TRBD2 (5 bases). Trimming took 4 bases from V and 6 from J, leaving 11 bases between them. This CDR3 spans 12 amino acids. Germline-derived CDR1 and CDR2 are SGHRS and YFSETQ. Here the CDR3 reads CASSKDSFEQYF. CDR3 coding DNA: TGCGCCAGCAGCAAGGACTCTTTCGAGCAGTACTTC.

This clone has just a few counts. This chain uses TRBV15 with TRBJ2-7; D remains ambiguous. The CDR3 is 15 amino acids. Trimming took 5 bases from V and 2 from J, leaving 16 bases between them. In germline, CDR1 is LNHNV, CDR2 YYDKDF (reference sequence). DNA of the CDR3: TGTGCCACCAGCCGCGAAGGTGGCGGAGCCTACGAGCAGTACTTC. This sequence encodes CATSREGGGAYEQYF. Supplemented by reference TRBV15 and TRBJ2-7, the full variable domain reads DAMVIQNPRYQVTQFGKPVTLSCSQTLNHNVMYWYQQKSSQAPKLLFHYYDKDFNNEADTPDNFQSRRPNTSFCFLDIRSPGLGDTAMYLCATSREGGGAYEQYFGPGTRLTVT.

The chain couples TRBV11-3 to TRBJ2-1, with D possibly matching TRBD1 (5 bases). Trimming took 0 bases from V and 12 from J, leaving 15 bases between them. Germline V lookup: CDR1 SGHNT, CDR2 YENEEA. This CDR3 is 14 amino acids long. The CDR3, as DNA: TGTGCCAGCAGCTTAGATCGACAGACAATGAGGCAGTTCTTC. Protein sequence: CASSLDRQTMRQFF.

J is TRBJ2-4 and V is TRBV6-5, with 9 bases aligning to TRBD2. The CDR3 has 16 amino acids. CDR1 and CDR2 (germline): MNHEY, SVGAGI. V was pared by 2 bases and J by 4 bases, with 6 bases of the junction left unmatched. The CDR3 coding sequence is TGTGCCAGCAGTTACCCCTCCGCGGGAGGGAAAAACATTCAGTACTTC. This encodes CASSYPSAGGKNIQYF.

This chain links TRBV6-5 with TRBJ1-1, with D uncertain. V was trimmed by 0 bases and J by 5 bases, leaving 13 bases between them. The CDR3 is 15 amino acids. Germline assignment: CDR1 MNHEY and CDR2 SVGAGI. The CDR3 loop reads CASSYSLWAATEAFF. CDR3 bases: TGTGCCAGCAGTTACTCACTTTGGGCCGCTACTGAAGCTTTCTTT.

The J gene is TRBJ2-1, the V gene TRBV5-1, with 10 nucleotides matching TRBD2. CDR1 is SGHRS and CDR2 is YFSETQ in the germline V gene. The CDR3 spans 14 residues. V was clipped by 0 bases and J by 9 bases; unmatched bases: 3. CDR3 amino acids: CASSLGLAGVEQFF. CDR3 DNA: TGCGCCAGCAGCTTGGGGCTAGCGGGAGTTGAGCAGTTCTTC. Combining the CDR3 with reference TRBV5-1 and TRBJ2-1 gives the whole variable domain KAGVTQTPRYLIKTRGQQVTLSCSPISGHRSVSWYQQTPGQGLQFLFEYFSETQRNKGNFPGRFSGRQFSNSRSEMNVSTLELGDSALYLCASSLGLAGVEQFFGPGTRLTVL.

V is TRBV6-1 and J is TRBJ2-3; 8 bases are a match to TRBD1. V lost 3 bases and J lost 2; bases outside the gene matches: 1. Germline V gives CDR1 MNHNS, CDR2 SASEGT. CDR3 length: 14 amino acids. The DNA of the CDR3 is TGTGCCAGCAGTGAGACAGGGGACACAGATACGCAGTATTTT. It is translated as CASSETGDTDTQYF.